The following is a TCR beta chain sequence with its context. Its antigen remains unidentified. The source of the sample is a study of T cell repertoires in cytomegalovirus infection. Overall study context: Newly reported HLA-C-restricted and thoroughly characterized HLA-B-restricted CMV epitopes were employed.

The CDR3 extends over 13 amino acids. The ends were cut back, 7 bases at V and 4 bases at J, with 13 bases in the middle. Study observations and caveats: Dominant in the ex vivo response were TCR beta clonotypes restricted by HLA-C and specific for CMV.

TCRdb recomputed calls from the reads with MiXCR, one row per CDR3 protein. The sample lists over 250,000 distinct CDR3 sequences; about 20% were seen once. The rearrangement links TRBV12-3 or TRBV12-4 to TRBJ1-1; D unresolved. This specimen consisted of cultured PBMCs, obtained from culture after CMV antigen stimulation. This receptor was identified in a human donor in good health (CMV status not recorded). Some clones in this sample may be carry-over from other donors' samples. CDR3 bases: TGTGCCAGCACTGCGACTTTGTTCACTGAAGCTTTCTTT. It codes for CASTATLFTEAFF.